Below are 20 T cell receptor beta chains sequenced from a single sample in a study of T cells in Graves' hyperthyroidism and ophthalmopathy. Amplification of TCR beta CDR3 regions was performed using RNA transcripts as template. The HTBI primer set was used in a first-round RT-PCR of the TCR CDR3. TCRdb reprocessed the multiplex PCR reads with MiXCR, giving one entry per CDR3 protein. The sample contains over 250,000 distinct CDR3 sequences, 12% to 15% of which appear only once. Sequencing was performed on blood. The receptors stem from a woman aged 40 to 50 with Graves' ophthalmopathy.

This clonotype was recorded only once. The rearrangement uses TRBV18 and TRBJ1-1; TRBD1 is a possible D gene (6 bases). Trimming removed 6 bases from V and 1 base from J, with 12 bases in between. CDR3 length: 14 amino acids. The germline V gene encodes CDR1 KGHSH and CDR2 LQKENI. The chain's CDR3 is CASSGPQGNTEAFF. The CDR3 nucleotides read TGTGCCAGCTCCGGGCCACAGGGGAACACTGAAGCTTTCTTT.

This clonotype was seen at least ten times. In DNA, the CDR3 is TGTGCCAGCAGCCGCGAGCCACAGGGAACTGAAGCTTTCTTT. Encoded protein: CASSREPQGTEAFF. The chain joins TRBV7-2 to TRBJ1-1, with D perhaps TRBD1 (6 bases). This CDR3 region has 14 residues. V lost 5 bases and J 5 bases, leaving 15 bases between the germline ends. The V gene's germline CDR1 is SGHTA and CDR2 FQGNSA.

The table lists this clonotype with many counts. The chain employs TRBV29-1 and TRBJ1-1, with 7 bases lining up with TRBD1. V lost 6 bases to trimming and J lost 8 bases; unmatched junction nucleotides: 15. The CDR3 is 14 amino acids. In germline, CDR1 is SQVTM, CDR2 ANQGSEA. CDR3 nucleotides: TGCAGCGTCTCGGGACAGACGGGTCGAGGGGAAGCTTTCTTT. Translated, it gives CSVSGQTGRGEAFF.

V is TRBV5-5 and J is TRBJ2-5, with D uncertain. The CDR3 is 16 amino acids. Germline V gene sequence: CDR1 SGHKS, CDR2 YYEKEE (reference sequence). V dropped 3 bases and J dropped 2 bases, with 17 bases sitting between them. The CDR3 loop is CASSYGASVGQETQYF. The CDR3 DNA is TGTGCCAGCAGCTACGGAGCCTCGGTGGGACAAGAGACCCAGTACTTC.

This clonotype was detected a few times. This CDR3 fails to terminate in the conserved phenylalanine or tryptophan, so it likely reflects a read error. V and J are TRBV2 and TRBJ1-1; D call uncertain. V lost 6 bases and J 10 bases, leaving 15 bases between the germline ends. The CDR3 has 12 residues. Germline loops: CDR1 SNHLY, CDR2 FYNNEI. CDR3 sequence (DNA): TGTGCCAGCAGGGATTTTCGGGTGCGAGCTTTCCTT. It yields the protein CASRDFRVRAFL.

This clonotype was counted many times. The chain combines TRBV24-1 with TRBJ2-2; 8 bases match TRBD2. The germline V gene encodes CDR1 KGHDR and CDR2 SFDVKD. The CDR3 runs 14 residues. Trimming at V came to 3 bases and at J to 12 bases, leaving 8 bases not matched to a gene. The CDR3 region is CATSDHRPGGKLFF. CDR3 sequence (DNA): TGTGCCACCAGTGATCACAGACCGGGGGGGAAGCTGTTTTTT.

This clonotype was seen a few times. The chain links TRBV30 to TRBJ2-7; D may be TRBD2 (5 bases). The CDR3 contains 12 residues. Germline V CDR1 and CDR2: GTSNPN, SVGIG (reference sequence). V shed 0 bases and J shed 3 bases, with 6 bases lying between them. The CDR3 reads CAWSVRGYEQYF. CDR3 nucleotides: TGTGCCTGGAGTGTACGGGGCTACGAGCAGTACTTC.

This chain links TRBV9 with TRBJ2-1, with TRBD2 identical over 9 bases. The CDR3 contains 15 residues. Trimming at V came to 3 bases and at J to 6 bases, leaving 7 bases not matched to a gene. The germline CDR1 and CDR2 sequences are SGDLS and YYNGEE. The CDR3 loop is CASSARGLASNEQFF. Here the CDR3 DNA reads TGTGCCAGCAGCGCACGGGGACTAGCCTCCAATGAGCAGTTCTTC. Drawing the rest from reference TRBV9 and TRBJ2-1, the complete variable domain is DSGVTQTPKHLITATGQRVTLRCSPRSGDLSVYWYQQSLDQGLQFLIQYYNGEERAKGNILERFSAQQFPDLHSELNLSSLELGDSALYFCASSARGLASNEQFFGPGTRLTVL.

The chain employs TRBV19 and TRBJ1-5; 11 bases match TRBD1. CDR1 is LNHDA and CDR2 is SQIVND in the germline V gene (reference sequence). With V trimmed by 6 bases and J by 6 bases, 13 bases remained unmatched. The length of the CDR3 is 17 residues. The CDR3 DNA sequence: TGTGCCAGTAGCTACCCCCCCGGGGACAGGGGGTTTCAGCCCCAGCATTTT. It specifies CASSYPPGDRGFQPQHF.

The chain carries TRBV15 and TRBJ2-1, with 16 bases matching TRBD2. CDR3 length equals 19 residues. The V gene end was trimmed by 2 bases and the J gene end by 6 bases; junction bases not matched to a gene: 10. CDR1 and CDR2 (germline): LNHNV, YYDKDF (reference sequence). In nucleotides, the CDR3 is TGTGCCACCAGCAGAACCCAGGGACTAGCGGGAGGGGCCTCCAATGAGCAGTTCTTC. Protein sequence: CATSRTQGLAGGASNEQFF.

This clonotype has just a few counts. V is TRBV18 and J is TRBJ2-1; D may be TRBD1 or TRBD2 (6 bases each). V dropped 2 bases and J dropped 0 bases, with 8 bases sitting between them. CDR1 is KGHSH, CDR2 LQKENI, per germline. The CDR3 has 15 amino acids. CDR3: CASSPGGLSYNEQFF. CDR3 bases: TGTGCCAGCTCACCAGGGGGGCTCTCCTACAATGAGCAGTTCTTC.

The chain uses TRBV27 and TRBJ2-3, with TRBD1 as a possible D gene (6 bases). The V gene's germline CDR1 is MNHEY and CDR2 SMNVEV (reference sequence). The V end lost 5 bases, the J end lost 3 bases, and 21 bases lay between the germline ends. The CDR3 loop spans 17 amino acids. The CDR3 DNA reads TGTGCCAGCAGTCCCCGGGACATCCTGTTGGGGACAGATACGCAGTATTTT. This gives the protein CASSPRDILLGTDTQYF.

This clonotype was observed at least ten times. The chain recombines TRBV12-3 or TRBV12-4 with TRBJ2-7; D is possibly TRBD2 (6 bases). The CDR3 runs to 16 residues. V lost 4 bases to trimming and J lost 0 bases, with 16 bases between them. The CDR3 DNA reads TGTGCCAGCAGTTCGGGCAGCGGGCGGAGCTCCTACGAGCAGTACTTC. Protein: CASSSGSGRSSYEQYF.

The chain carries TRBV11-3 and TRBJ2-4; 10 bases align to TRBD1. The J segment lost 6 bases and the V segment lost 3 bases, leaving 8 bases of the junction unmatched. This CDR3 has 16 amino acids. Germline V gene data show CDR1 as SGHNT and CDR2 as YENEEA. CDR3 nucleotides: TGTGCCAGCAGCTTCCGGACAGGGGGACTAGGAAACATTCAGTACTTC. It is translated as CASSFRTGGLGNIQYF.

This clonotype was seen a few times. The CDR3 DNA reads TGCGCCAGCCAAGCGAGAGGCACAGATACGCAGTATTTT. Its protein is CASQARGTDTQYF. The chain carries TRBV5-1 and TRBJ2-3; D remains unclear. CDR1 is SGHRS and CDR2 is YFSETQ in the germline V gene. With 7 bases removed from V and 1 base from J, the gap between germline ends came to 10 bases. The length of the CDR3 is 13 residues.

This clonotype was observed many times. In DNA form, the CDR3 reads TGTGCCAGCAGCCATCCGGGGAAGGTGGGCAATGAGCAGTTCTTC. Protein: CASSHPGKVGNEQFF. V usage is TRBV12-3 or TRBV12-4 and J usage is TRBJ2-1; TRBD2 might be the D (5 bases). The CDR3 length is 15 residues. Trimming stripped 6 bases from V and 6 bases from J, with 18 bases between.

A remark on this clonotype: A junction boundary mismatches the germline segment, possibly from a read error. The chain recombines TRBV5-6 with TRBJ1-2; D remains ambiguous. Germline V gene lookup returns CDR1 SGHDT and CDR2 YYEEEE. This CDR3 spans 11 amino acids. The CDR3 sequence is CASSKERTHNF. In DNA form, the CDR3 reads TGTGCCAGCAGCAAGGAACGGACCCACAACTTC. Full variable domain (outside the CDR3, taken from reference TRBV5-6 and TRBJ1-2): DAGVTQSPTHLIKTRGQQVTLRCSPKSGHDTVSWYQQALGQGPQFIFQYYEEEERQRGNFPDRFSGHQFPNYSSELNVNALLLGDSALYLCASSKERTHNFGSGTRLTVV.

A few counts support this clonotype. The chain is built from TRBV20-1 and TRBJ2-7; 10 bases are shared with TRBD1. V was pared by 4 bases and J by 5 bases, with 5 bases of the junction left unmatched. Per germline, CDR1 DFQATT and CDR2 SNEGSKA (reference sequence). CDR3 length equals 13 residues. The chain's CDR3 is CSAMGQGWNEQYF. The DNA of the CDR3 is TGCAGTGCTATGGGACAGGGGTGGAACGAGCAGTACTTC.

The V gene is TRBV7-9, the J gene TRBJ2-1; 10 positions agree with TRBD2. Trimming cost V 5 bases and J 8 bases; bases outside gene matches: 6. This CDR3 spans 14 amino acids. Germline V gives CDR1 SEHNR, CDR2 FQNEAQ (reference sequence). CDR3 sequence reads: CASSPSGSTHEQFF. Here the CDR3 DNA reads TGTGCCAGCAGCCCTAGCGGGAGTACCCATGAGCAGTTCTTC.

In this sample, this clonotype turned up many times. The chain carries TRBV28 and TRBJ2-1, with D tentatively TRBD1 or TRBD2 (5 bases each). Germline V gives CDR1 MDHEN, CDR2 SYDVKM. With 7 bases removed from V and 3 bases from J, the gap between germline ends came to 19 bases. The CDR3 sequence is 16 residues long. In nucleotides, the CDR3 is TGTGCCAGCAACCAAGGAGGAGCTAGGGGCTACAATGAGCAGTTCTTC. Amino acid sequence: CASNQGGARGYNEQFF.